The rows below give T cell receptor beta chains drawn from one sample of a study of T cell clonotyping in hematopoietic cell transplantation. Some clones are missing from TCRdb's copy, which holds only in-frame ones; the method was immunoSEQ multiplex PCR. The sample contains some 45,000 clones, 80% to 85% of which appear only once. Specimen: peripheral blood mononuclear cells, collected before stem cell transplant. The receptor source for this set is a man aged 55 to 70 with myelodysplastic syndrome. Some clones in this sample may be carry-over from other donors' samples. CDR3s include the opening cysteine and the closing phenylalanine or tryptophan.

J	V	CDR3
TRBJ1-5	TRBV19	CASSNLGLSNQPQHF
TRBJ1-2	TRBV28	CASSGSWDYGYTF
TRBJ1-1	TRBV30	CAWSRDSLNTEAFF
TRBJ2-7	TRBV7-2	CASTFHRGAYEQYF
TRBJ2-6	TRBV7-2	CASSDRGPGANVLTF
TRBJ1-1	TRBV5-1	CASSLDGQGGTEAFF
TRBJ2-1	TRBV5-6	CASSFWGLADNEQFF
TRBJ1-6	TRBV19	CASSLGQGAFYSPLHF
TRBJ1-6	TRBV27	CASSFSYNSPLHF
TRBJ2-1	TRBV2	CASKKGQNNEQFF
TRBJ1-2	TRBV5-8	CASSRGQTYGYTF
TRBJ2-5	TRBV4-3	CASSQEISGLAVGGTQYF
TRBJ1-2	TRBV28	CASTSDRGRGYTF
TRBJ2-2	TRBV7-3	CASSSYGGVNTGELFF
TRBJ1-1	TRBV2	CASSKDREVGTEAFF
TRBJ1-4	TRBV4-3	CASSQDFRRGGEKLFF
TRBJ1-2	TRBV14	CASSPRTGGAYGYTF
TRBJ2-2	TRBV7-2	CASSNARGGTGELFF
TRBJ2-3	TRBV6-5	CASSYGGGARYF
TRBJ1-6	TRBV28	CASRWVKGPLHF
TRBJ1-1	TRBV4-2	CASSQAIVGGVNTEAFF
TRBJ2-5	TRBV5-1	CASSFGNGLAGAQETQYF
TRBJ1-2	TRBV2	CAANGRNYGYTF
TRBJ1-3	TRBV7-6	CASSLDRGNTIYF
TRBJ2-5	TRBV10-3	CAISEAGRQETQYF
TRBJ1-6	TRBV4-2	CASSQDRLNSPLHF
TRBJ2-7	TRBV27	CASSSDRGQFYEQYF
TRBJ1-5	TRBV9	CASSAATGFNQPQHF
TRBJ1-1	TRBV30	CAWRKGVSDTEAFF
TRBJ2-7	TRBV28	CASRIQGAWYF
TRBJ1-6	TRBV7-2	CASSSQGVAPTNSPLHF